This section outlines one TCR beta chain sequence together with its context. The target antigen is unknown. This sample stems from a study of T cells in Graves' hyperthyroidism and ophthalmopathy. Looked up from germline, CDR1 is WSHSY and CDR2 is SAAADI. Trimming pared 6 bases from V and 1 base from J, leaving 13 bases between. This CDR3 comprises 14 residues. Study-wide results and limits: For ophthalmopathy, model prediction preceded onset by a median roughly 6.5 months. Stable hyperthyroidism and ophthalmopathy were separated using 13 V-J signatures. Most expanded thyroid clonotypes above 0.001 recurred in blood.

Using RNA transcripts as the source, TCR beta CDR3 regions were amplified. The HTBI primer set served for first-round RT-PCR of the TCR CDR3. TCRdb re-derived calls from the multiplex PCR reads in MiXCR, one entry per CDR3 protein. The sample lists roughly 500,000 distinct CDR3 sequences, around 43% occurring once. Diagnoses were made from clinical symptoms, serum measures (thyroxine and TRAb), thyroid ultrasound and orbital computed tomography. The chain recombines TRBV10-2 with TRBJ2-7, with a possible D match to TRBD1 (7 bases). The sequence was collected from an adult woman with Graves' disease, either hyperthyroidism or ophthalmopathy (not recorded which). The sequencing sample was made of peripheral blood or thyroid tissue (not recorded which). The CDR3 is CASRLEGASYEQYF. The CDR3 DNA reads as TGCGCCAGCAGACTGGAGGGGGCATCCTACGAGCAGTACTTC.